These 22 T cell receptor beta chains came from one sample sequenced in a study of T cell repertoires in cytomegalovirus infection. Each CDR3 protein is one row after TCRdb ran MiXCR on the reads. This sample has about 740,000 distinct CDR3 sequences, with 30% to 35% found just once. Their recognized antigens are unknown. The specimen comprised cultured PBMCs, sampled from culture after CMV antigen stimulation. The receptors were sampled from a human donor in good health (CMV status not recorded). Some clones in this sample may be carry-over from other donors' samples.

This clonotype came up many times. The CDR3 bases are TGTGCCAGCAGCTTGGCCTGGAGGGAGAATGAAAAACTGTTTTTT. Encoded protein: CASSLAWRENEKLFF. The V gene is TRBV7-2, the J gene TRBJ1-4; D ambiguous. V was trimmed by 3 bases and J by 5 bases, leaving 13 bases between them. The germline V gene encodes CDR1 SGHTA and CDR2 FQGNSA. The CDR3 length is 15 residues.

This clonotype was found a few times. The chain has TRBV12-3 or TRBV12-4 and TRBJ2-1, with 10 positions matching TRBD2. This CDR3 is 16 amino acids long. V gave up 8 bases and J gave up 4 bases; unmatched junction bases: 11. The CDR3 sequence is CASGPNSGGTYNEQFF. The CDR3 DNA follows: TGTGCCAGCGGTCCGAATAGCGGGGGGACTTACAATGAGCAGTTCTTC.

The chain combines TRBV28 with TRBJ1-3, with D tentatively TRBD1 (6 bases). Germline V gives CDR1 MDHEN, CDR2 SYDVKM. Trimming removed 3 bases at V and 0 bases at J, with 24 bases between. This CDR3 has 20 amino acids. The CDR3 protein is CASSFNRVKRALGSGNTIYF. DNA for the CDR3: TGTGCCAGCAGTTTCAACAGGGTAAAAAGGGCTCTAGGCTCTGGAAACACCATATATTTT.

This CDR3 reads CASSFGPRVGTQYF. The CDR3 DNA reads as TGTGCCAGCAGCTTCGGCCCGCGGGTGGGGACCCAGTACTTC. This chain joins TRBV7-2 and TRBJ2-5; possible D gene TRBD2, 5 bases. The germline CDR1 and CDR2 sequences are SGHTA and FQGNSA. This CDR3 region has 14 residues. Trimming removed 3 bases at V and 7 bases at J, with 15 bases between.

The V gene is TRBV7-9, the J gene TRBJ1-4; a possible D gene is TRBD1 (6 bases). The V end was cut by 5 bases, the J end by 0 bases, with 10 bases between. This CDR3 comprises 15 residues. Germline V lookup: CDR1 SEHNR, CDR2 FQNEAQ (reference sequence). In nucleotides, the CDR3 is TGTGCCAGCAGCATCGGACAGTCAACTAATGAAAAACTGTTTTTT. It translates to CASSIGQSTNEKLFF.

V is TRBV20-1 and J is TRBJ1-2, with D maybe TRBD1 (6 bases). The CDR3 sequence is 15 residues long. The V end lost 4 bases, the J end lost 3 bases, and 18 bases lay between the germline ends. CDR1 is DFQATT and CDR2 is SNEGSKA in the germline V gene (reference sequence). This CDR3 is CSAKGGGTTDYGYTF. The CDR3, as DNA: TGCAGTGCTAAAGGGGGTGGGACGACCGACTATGGCTACACCTTC.

This chain uses TRBV19 with TRBJ1-4, with D tentatively TRBD1 (5 bases). CDR1 and CDR2 (germline): LNHDA, SQIVND (reference sequence). V dropped 7 bases and J dropped 0 bases, with 15 bases sitting between them. This CDR3 is 16 amino acids long. The CDR3 coding sequence is TGTGCCAGTACCCCCGGGGGGTCACCAACTAATGAAAAACTGTTTTTT. Encoded protein: CASTPGGSPTNEKLFF.

Ten or more counts support this clonotype. V and J are TRBV7-2 and TRBJ2-3; 10 nucleotides line up with TRBD2. The germline gives CDR1 SGHTA, CDR2 FQGNSA. This CDR3 has 15 residues. V lost 5 bases to trimming and J lost 4 bases; unmatched junction nucleotides: 6. Here the CDR3 DNA reads TGTGCCAGCAGCCCAGCGGGGGGGCTGGCAGATACGCAGTATTTT. Amino acid sequence: CASSPAGGLADTQYF.

This clonotype was recorded many times. The rearrangement uses TRBV7-2 and TRBJ1-2; a weak D match, TRBD1 (6 bases). CDR1 and CDR2 from the germline V gene are SGHTA and FQGNSA. CDR3 length: 14 residues. The V gene lost 5 bases and the J gene lost 4 bases, with 14 bases spanning the gap. The CDR3 DNA reads TGTGCCAGCAGCATCGCAGGGGTGGGCTATGGCTACACCTTC. This encodes CASSIAGVGYGYTF.

This clonotype showed up just a few times. This chain links TRBV12-3 or TRBV12-4 with TRBJ2-4; D may be TRBD1 (6 bases). Between the trimmed V and J ends, which lost 3 bases and 5 bases, there was a span of 11 bases. The CDR3 totals 14 residues. CDR3 amino acids: CASSFDRPENIQYF. CDR3 in DNA: TGTGCCAGCAGTTTCGACAGGCCTGAAAACATTCAGTACTTC.

This clonotype was found many times. The chain links TRBV7-9 to TRBJ1-1; D is unclear. Germline loops: CDR1 SEHNR, CDR2 FQNEAQ (reference sequence). The CDR3 is 14 residues long. V lost 4 bases and J lost 1, with 10 bases in between. DNA of the CDR3: TGTGCCAGCAGCTCCCATGAAAGGAACACTGAAGCTTTCTTT. Translated, it gives CASSSHERNTEAFF.

The gene calls are TRBV20-1 and TRBJ2-1, with 9 bases aligning to TRBD2. Germline CDR1 is DFQATT and CDR2 is SNEGSKA (reference sequence). With 3 bases clipped from V and 4 bases from J, the junction kept 4 bases outside the gene matches. The CDR3 contains 14 residues. CDR3 nucleotide sequence: TGCAGTGCTAGTCCTAGCGGGAATTACAATGAGCAGTTCTTC. It is translated as CSASPSGNYNEQFF.

This sequence joins TRBV20-1 and TRBJ2-3; tentatively, D is TRBD1 (6 bases). V lost 5 bases to trimming and J lost 0 bases, with 15 bases between them. There are 15 residues in the CDR3. Germline CDR1 reads DFQATT; CDR2 reads SNEGSKA (reference sequence). The CDR3 coding sequence is TGCAGTGCTTCATGGGCCAGGGGTAGCACAGATACGCAGTATTTT. It yields the protein CSASWARGSTDTQYF.

Only a few counts were recorded for this clonotype. The chain employs TRBV19 and TRBJ2-5; 9 nucleotides match TRBD2. J was trimmed by 5 bases and V by 4 bases; bases with no gene match: 8. There are 15 residues in the CDR3. Per the germline V gene, CDR1 is LNHDA and CDR2 is SQIVND (reference sequence). CDR3: CASSKSSGSDETQYF. Here the CDR3 DNA reads TGTGCCAGTAGTAAAAGTAGCGGGAGTGACGAGACCCAGTACTTC.

This clonotype was observed a handful of times. This rearrangement joins TRBV12-5 to TRBJ1-5, with 7 bases lining up with TRBD1. V shed 2 bases and J 0 bases; nucleotides not matched to a gene: 7. Germline V gene sequence: CDR1 LGHNT, CDR2 FRNRAP. This CDR3 spans 17 amino acids. The CDR3 DNA reads TGTGCTAGTGGTTTGACCCTCGGGACAGATAGCAATCAGCCCCAGCATTTT. This gives the protein CASGLTLGTDSNQPQHF.

This clonotype has only a few counts. This chain uses TRBV20-1 with TRBJ2-1; unclear D gene. Trimming removed 3 bases from V and 3 bases from J, with 6 bases in between. This CDR3 comprises 12 residues. The germline V gene encodes CDR1 DFQATT and CDR2 SNEGSKA (reference sequence). The CDR3: CSASRNYNEQFF. Written as DNA, the CDR3 is TGCAGTGCTAGCCGAAACTACAATGAGCAGTTCTTC.

The chain carries TRBV27 and TRBJ1-6; D unclear. The CDR3 runs to 15 residues. In germline, CDR1 is MNHEY, CDR2 SMNVEV (reference sequence). V lost 2 bases, J lost 7 bases, and 12 bases lay in between. The CDR3 DNA is TGTGCCAGCAGTTTACAACCCCCTGGCAATTCACCCCTCCACTTT. Amino acid sequence: CASSLQPPGNSPLHF.

Ten or more counts support this clonotype. V usage is TRBV7-2 and J usage is TRBJ1-1, with TRBD1 identical over 7 bases. J gave up 2 bases and V 5 bases, and 5 bases lay outside the gene matches. Germline V lookup: CDR1 SGHTA, CDR2 FQGNSA. The CDR3 contains 14 residues. Here the CDR3 reads CASSAYRGNTEAFF. CDR3 coding DNA: TGTGCCAGCAGCGCCTACAGGGGCAACACTGAAGCTTTCTTT.

This clonotype was counted a single time. At one of its ends the junction is not consistent with the germline gene, which may arise from a read error. The genes are TRBV4-1 and TRBJ1-1, with D maybe TRBD1 (6 bases). Germline lookup yields CDR1 MGHRA and CDR2 YSYEKL. CDR3 length equals 14 residues. The CDR3 loop reads CASSQAGTYTEAFF. CDR3 in DNA: TGTGCCAGCAGCCAAGCCGGGACATACACTGAAGCTTTCTTT.

This clonotype has more than one count but fewer than ten. The chain is built from TRBV6-2 or TRBV6-3 and TRBJ2-3; 8 bases map to TRBD1. The germline gives CDR1 MNHEY, CDR2 SVGEGT. This CDR3 contains 14 residues. With 2 bases clipped from V and 6 bases from J, the junction kept 4 bases outside the gene matches. Written as DNA, the CDR3 is TGTGCCAGCAGTTACAGCAGGGGGCTCGATACGCAGTATTTT. Its translation is CASSYSRGLDTQYF.

The V and J genes are TRBV29-1 and TRBJ1-2, with D hard to call. The CDR3 loop spans 14 amino acids. Germline-derived CDR1 and CDR2 are SQVTM and ANQGSEA. The ends were cut back, 7 bases at V and 3 bases at J, with 18 bases in the middle. This chain's CDR3 is CSAYNPGWHYGYTF. The CDR3 bases are TGCAGCGCCTACAATCCGGGGTGGCACTATGGCTACACCTTC.

There are a few counts of this clonotype. This chain connects TRBV7-8 to TRBJ1-2; D remains unclear. Deletions cut 0 bases from V and 4 bases from J, with 6 bases between. Germline loops: CDR1 SGHVS, CDR2 FQNEAQ. This CDR3 is built from 13 residues. CDR3 loop: CASSLAAFYGYTF. The DNA of the CDR3 is TGTGCCAGCAGCTTAGCGGCCTTCTATGGCTACACCTTC.